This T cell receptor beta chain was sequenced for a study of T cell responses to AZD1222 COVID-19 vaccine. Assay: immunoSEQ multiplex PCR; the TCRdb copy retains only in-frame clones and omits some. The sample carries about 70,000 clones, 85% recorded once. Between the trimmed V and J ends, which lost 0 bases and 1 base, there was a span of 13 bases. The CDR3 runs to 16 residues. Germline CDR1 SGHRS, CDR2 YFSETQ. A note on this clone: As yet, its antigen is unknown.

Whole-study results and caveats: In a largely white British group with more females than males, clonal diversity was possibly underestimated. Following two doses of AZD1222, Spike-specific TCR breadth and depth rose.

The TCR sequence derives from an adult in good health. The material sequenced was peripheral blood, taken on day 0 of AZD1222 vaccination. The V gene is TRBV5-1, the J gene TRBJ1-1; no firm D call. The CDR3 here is CASSLDVGGGNTEAFF. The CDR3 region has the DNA TGCGCCAGCAGCTTGGATGTGGGAGGAGGGAACACTGAAGCTTTCTTT.